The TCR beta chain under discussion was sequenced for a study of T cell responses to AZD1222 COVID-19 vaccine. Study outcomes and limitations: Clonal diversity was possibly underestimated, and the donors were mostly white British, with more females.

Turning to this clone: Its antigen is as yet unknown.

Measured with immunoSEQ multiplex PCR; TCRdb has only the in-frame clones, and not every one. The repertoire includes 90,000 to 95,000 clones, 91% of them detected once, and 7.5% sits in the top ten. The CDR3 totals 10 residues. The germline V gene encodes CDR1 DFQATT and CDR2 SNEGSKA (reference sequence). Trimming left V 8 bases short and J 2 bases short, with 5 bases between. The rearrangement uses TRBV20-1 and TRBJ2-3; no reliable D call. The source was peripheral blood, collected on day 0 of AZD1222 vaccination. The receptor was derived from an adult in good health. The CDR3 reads CSPSTDTQYF. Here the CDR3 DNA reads TGCAGTCCCTCCACAGATACGCAGTATTTT.